This paragraph covers one TCR beta chain sequence. Its antigen is undetermined. Clones were sequenced by immunoSEQ multiplex PCR, and TCRdb holds only the in-frame ones, with some missing. The sample holds some 100,000 clones, approximately 90% seen once. This specimen belongs to a study of T cell responses to AZD1222 COVID-19 vaccine. General study results and limits: Breadth and depth of Spike-specific TCRs rose after two AZD1222 doses. In all cases, repertoires were sampled only after the peak T cell response. The sample set comprised mostly white British donors with more females, and clonal diversity was possibly underestimated. Among those given AZD1222, only 5 to 7 were seropositive at baseline.

V lost 3 bases, J lost 4 bases, and 15 bases lay in between. The germline gives CDR1 MNHNS, CDR2 SASEGT. The CDR3 runs 15 residues. J is TRBJ1-1 and V is TRBV6-1; D possibly corresponds to TRBD1 (5 bases). The receptor comes from an adult in good health. The starting material was peripheral blood, obtained on day 0 of AZD1222 vaccination. This CDR3 reads CASSDPLQGGTEAFF. The CDR3 DNA is TGTGCCAGCAGTGACCCGTTGCAGGGTGGCACTGAAGCTTTCTTT.